The rows below give T cell receptor beta chains drawn from one sample of a study of blood T cell repertoires in COVID-19. Sequencing was performed with immunoSEQ multiplex PCR; in TCRdb, only in-frame clones are kept and a portion is missing. Altogether about 120,000 clones are present, approximately 85% being singletons, with the ten largest covering approximately 1.5%. Sequencing input: peripheral blood. Receptor source: a man aged 40-49 years with acute or convalescent COVID-19. The CDR3 runs from the conserved cysteine through the conserved F or W. A D gene is named only where the DNA matches it firmly. Clone sizes are given selectively: once, few, many, or a class where the clone is expanded.

TRBJ2-1,.,TRBV11-3,.,TGTGCCAGCAGCCAAGGGGCTCCCCCCAATGAGCAGTTCTTC,CASSQGAPPNEQFF
TRBJ2-1,.,TRBV4-2,.,TGTGCCAGCAGCCTCCGCCTGGGCGGGTTCTACAATGAGCAGTTCTTC,CASSLRLGGFYNEQFF
TRBJ1-1,TRBD1,TRBV2,.,TGTGCCAGCAGTGACGGCAGGGGGTATACTGAAGCTTTCTTT,CASSDGRGYTEAFF
TRBJ2-7,.,TRBV2,few,TGTGCCAGCAAATGGAGCTCAGGGACCTACGAGCAGTACTTC,CASKWSSGTYEQYF
TRBJ2-1,TRBD1,TRBV6-5,.,TGTGCCAGCAGTTACGACAGGGCTTGGAGCAATGAGCAGTTCTTC,CASSYDRAWSNEQFF
TRBJ2-1,TRBD2,TRBV5-1,.,TGCGCCACCCTAGCGGGAGGGCCGCACAATGAGCAGTTCTTC,CATLAGGPHNEQFF
TRBJ1-5,.,TRBV19,.,TGTGCCAGTAGTATAGGGAGGAACAGCAATCAGCCCCAGCATTTT,CASSIGRNSNQPQHF
TRBJ1-5,TRBD1,TRBV4-2,.,TGTGCCAGCAGCCTGGACAGGGACGGCAATCAGCCCCAGCATTTT,CASSLDRDGNQPQHF
TRBJ2-7,TRBD1,TRBV14,.,TGTGCCAGCAGCCGGTGGGGGACAGGGACGCTCGAGCAGTACTTC,CASSRWGTGTLEQYF
TRBJ2-1,TRBD2,TRBV6-6,.,TGTGCCAGCAGCAAGGGACTAGCGGGTCTTTACAATGAGCAGTTCTTC,CASSKGLAGLYNEQFF
TRBJ2-7,.,TRBV10-3,.,TGTGCCATCAGTGCACCGGGACAAGATATCTACGAGCAGTACTTC,CAISAPGQDIYEQYF
TRBJ1-5,TRBD1,TRBV6-2/TRBV6-3,.,TGTGCCAGCAGTTACTCGGGACAGGGACCATCGCCCCAGCATTTT,CASSYSGQGPSPQHF
TRBJ2-7,TRBD1,TRBV28,few,TGTGCCAGCAGATGGGGACAGGGCGGGTACGAGCAGTACTTC,CASRWGQGGYEQYF
TRBJ2-7,TRBD1,TRBV6-5,.,TGTGCCAGCAAAAGACAGGGACCGTTAACCCAATTGCAGTACTTC,CASKRQGPLTQLQYF
TRBJ1-2,TRBD1,TRBV6-2/TRBV6-3,.,TGTGCCAGCAGTTACCCGACAGGGGCGAACTATGGCTACACCTTC,CASSYPTGANYGYTF
TRBJ2-3,TRBD1,TRBV5-1,.,TGCGCCAGCACGGGACAGGGCCCCACAGATACGCAGTATTTT,CASTGQGPTDTQYF
TRBJ2-5,.,TRBV30,once,TGTGCCTGGAGTGTACAGGGAGAGACCCAGTACTTC,CAWSVQGETQYF
TRBJ2-7,.,TRBV21-1,.,TGTGCCAGCACCTCAAATCTCGGTCTAGCGGGGAGGGACGAGCAGTACTTC,CASTSNLGLAGRDEQYF
TRBJ2-3,.,TRBV28,few,TGTGCCAGCGACCCCGGGACAACAGAAGATACGCAGTATTTT,CASDPGTTEDTQYF
TRBJ2-5,TRBD1,TRBV11-3,.,TGTGCCAGCAGCGGACGGGACAGGAAGAAGGAGACCCAGTACTTC,CASSGRDRKKETQYF
TRBJ2-7,TRBD2,TRBV28,.,TGTGCCAGCAGTCTCAGCGGGAGGATCTCCTACGAGCAGTACTTC,CASSLSGRISYEQYF
TRBJ2-3,.,TRBV27,once,TGTGCCAGCAGTCGAAACTTGCTGACAGATACGCAGTATTTT,CASSRNLLTDTQYF
TRBJ1-2,.,TRBV4-1,.,TGCGCCAGCAGCCAAGCGACTCTCAACTATGGCTACACCTTC,CASSQATLNYGYTF
TRBJ2-7,.,TRBV6-5,.,TGTGCCAGCTCACAGACGAACTCCTACGAGCAGTACTTC,CASSQTNSYEQYF
TRBJ2-7,TRBD2,TRBV6-5,.,TGTGCCACCGAAGCCGGGACTAGCTCCTACGAGCAGTACTTC,CATEAGTSSYEQYF
TRBJ1-2,TRBD1,TRBV2,.,TGTGCCAGCAGTGGACAGGGGCATGGCTACACCTTC,CASSGQGHGYTF
TRBJ2-1,TRBD2,TRBV19,few,TGTGCCAGTAGTGTCAGAGGAATAGCGGGAGGGGGCAATGAGCAGTTCTTC,CASSVRGIAGGGNEQFF
TRBJ2-4,TRBD1,TRBV6-1,.,TGTGCCAGCAGTGAACAACCGGGACAGGGGACCAAAAACATTCAGTACTTC,CASSEQPGQGTKNIQYF
TRBJ1-6,TRBD1,TRBV10-2,.,TGCGCCAGCAGTGAGTTGGACAGGATTTATTCACCCCTCCACTTT,CASSELDRIYSPLHF